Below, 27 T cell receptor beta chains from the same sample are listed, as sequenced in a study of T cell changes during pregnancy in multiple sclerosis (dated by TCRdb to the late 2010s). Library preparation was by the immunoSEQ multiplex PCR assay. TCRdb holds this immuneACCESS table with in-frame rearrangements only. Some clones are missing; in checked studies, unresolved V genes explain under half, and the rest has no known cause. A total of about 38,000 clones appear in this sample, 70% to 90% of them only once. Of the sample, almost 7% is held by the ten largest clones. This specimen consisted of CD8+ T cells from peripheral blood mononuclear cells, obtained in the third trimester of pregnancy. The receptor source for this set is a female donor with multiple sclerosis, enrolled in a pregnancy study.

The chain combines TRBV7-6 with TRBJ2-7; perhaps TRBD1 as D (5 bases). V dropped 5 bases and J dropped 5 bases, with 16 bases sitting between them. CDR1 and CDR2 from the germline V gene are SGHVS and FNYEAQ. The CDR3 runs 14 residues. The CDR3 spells CASSQGVRPHEQYF. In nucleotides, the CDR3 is TGTGCCAGCAGCCAGGGCGTAAGGCCCCACGAGCAGTACTTC.

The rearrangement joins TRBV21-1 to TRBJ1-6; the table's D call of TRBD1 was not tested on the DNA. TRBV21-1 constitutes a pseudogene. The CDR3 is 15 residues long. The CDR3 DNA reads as TGTGCCAGCAGCACTCTAGACAGGCCATATTGGACCCTCCACTTT. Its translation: CASSTLDRPYWTLHF.

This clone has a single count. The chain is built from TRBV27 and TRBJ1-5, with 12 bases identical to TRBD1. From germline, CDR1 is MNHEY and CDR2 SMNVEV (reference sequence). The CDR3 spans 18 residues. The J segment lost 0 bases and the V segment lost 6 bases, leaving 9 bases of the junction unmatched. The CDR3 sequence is CASRLKGQGAGSNQPQHF. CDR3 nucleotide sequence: TGTGCCAGCAGGCTGAAGGGACAGGGGGCAGGTAGCAATCAGCCCCAGCATTTT.

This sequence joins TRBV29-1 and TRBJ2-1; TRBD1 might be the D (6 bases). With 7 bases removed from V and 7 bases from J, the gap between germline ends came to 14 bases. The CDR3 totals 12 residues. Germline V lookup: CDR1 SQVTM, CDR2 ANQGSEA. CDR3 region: CSALQGTNEQFF. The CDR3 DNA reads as TGCAGCGCTCTACAGGGTACAAATGAGCAGTTCTTC.

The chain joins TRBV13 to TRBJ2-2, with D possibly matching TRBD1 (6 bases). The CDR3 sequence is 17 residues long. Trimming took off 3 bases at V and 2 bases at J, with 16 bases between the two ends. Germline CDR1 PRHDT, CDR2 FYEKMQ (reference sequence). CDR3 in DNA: TGTGCCAGCAGCTTTCGAACCCGGACAGACAACACCGGGGAGCTGTTTTTT. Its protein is CASSFRTRTDNTGELFF.

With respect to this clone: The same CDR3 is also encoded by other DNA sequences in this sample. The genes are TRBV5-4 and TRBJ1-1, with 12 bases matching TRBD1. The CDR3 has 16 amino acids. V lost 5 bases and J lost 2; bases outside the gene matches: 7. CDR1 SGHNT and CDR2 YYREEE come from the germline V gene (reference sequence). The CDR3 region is CASRTGTGGSNTEAFF. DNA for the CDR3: TGTGCCAGCAGGACCGGGACAGGGGGCAGCAACACTGAAGCTTTCTTT.

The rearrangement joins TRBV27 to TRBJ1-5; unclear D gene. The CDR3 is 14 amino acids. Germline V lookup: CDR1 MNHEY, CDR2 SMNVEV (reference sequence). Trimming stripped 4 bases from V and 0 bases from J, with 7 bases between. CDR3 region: CASSSRYSNQPQHF. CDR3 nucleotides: TGTGCCAGCAGTTCCCGGTATAGCAATCAGCCCCAGCATTTT.

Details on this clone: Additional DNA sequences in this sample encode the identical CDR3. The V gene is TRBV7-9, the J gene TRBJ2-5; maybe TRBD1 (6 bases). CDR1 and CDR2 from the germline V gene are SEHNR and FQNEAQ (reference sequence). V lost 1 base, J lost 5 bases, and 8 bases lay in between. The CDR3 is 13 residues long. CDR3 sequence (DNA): TGTGCCAGCAGCTTAGGGGGGCGGGAGACCCAGTACTTC. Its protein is CASSLGGRETQYF.

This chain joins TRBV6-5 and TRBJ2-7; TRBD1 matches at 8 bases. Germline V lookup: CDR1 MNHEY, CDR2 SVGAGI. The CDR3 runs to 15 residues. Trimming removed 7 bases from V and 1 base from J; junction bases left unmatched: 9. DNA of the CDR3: TGTGCCAGCATCCAAGACAGGGGCTATTCCTACGAGCAGTACTTC. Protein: CASIQDRGYSYEQYF.

CDR3 sequence: CASSRQGTYGYTF. Written as DNA, the CDR3 is TGTGCCAGCAGCCGACAGGGGACATATGGCTACACCTTC. The rearrangement joins TRBV6-5 to TRBJ1-2; 8 bases line up with TRBD1. The CDR3 loop spans 13 amino acids. The trim removed 6 bases at V and 5 bases at J, leaving 5 bases unmatched. Germline V CDR1 and CDR2: MNHEY, SVGAGI.

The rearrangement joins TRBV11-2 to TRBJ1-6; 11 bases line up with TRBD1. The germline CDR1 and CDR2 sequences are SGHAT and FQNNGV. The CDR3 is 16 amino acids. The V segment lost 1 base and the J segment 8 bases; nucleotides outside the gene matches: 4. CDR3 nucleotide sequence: TGTGCCAGCAGCTTAGTGGGACAGGGGGATTATTCACCCCTCCACTTT. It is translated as CASSLVGQGDYSPLHF.

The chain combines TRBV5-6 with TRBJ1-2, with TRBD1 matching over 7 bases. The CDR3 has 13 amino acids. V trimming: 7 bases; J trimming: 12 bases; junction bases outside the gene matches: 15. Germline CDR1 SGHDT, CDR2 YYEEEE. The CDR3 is CASSWAQGRRDTF. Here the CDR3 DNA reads TGTGCCAGCTCCTGGGCACAGGGGCGACGGGACACCTTC.

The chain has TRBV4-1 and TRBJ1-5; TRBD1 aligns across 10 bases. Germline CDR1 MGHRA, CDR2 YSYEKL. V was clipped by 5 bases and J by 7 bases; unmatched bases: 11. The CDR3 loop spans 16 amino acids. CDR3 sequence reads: CASSFRDRGDSQPQHF. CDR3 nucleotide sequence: TGCGCCAGCAGCTTCCGGGACAGGGGTGATTCCCAGCCCCAGCATTTT.

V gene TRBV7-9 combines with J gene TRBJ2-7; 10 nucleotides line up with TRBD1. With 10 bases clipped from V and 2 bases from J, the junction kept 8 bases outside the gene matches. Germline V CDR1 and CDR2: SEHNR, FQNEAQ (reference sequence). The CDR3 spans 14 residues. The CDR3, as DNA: TGTGCCACTGAGAGACAGGGGGCTCCCTACGAGCAGTACTTC. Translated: CATERQGAPYEQYF.

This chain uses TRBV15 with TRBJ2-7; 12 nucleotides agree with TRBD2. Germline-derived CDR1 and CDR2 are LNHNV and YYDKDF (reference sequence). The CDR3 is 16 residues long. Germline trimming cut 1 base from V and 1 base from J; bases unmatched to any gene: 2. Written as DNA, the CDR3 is TGTGCCACCAGCAGAGGAACTAGCGGGGGGTCCTACGAGCAGTACTTC. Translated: CATSRGTSGGSYEQYF. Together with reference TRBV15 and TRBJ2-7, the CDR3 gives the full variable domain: DAMVIQNPRYQVTQFGKPVTLSCSQTLNHNVMYWYQQKSSQAPKLLFHYYDKDFNNEADTPDNFQSRRPNTSFCFLDIRSPGLGDTAMYLCATSRGTSGGSYEQYFGPGTRLTVT.

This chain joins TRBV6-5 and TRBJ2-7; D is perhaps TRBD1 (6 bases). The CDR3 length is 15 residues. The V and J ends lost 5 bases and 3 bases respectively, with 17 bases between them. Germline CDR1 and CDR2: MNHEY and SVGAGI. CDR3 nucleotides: TGTGCCAGCAGTCCGACTAACAAACAGGGCTACGAGCAGTACTTC. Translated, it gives CASSPTNKQGYEQYF.

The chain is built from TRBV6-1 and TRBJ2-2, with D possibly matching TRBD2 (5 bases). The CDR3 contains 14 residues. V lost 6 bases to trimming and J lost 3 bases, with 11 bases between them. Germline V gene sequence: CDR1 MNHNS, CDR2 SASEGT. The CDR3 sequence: CASSADGDTGELFF. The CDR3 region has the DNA TGTGCCAGCAGCGCCGACGGGGACACCGGGGAGCTGTTTTTT.

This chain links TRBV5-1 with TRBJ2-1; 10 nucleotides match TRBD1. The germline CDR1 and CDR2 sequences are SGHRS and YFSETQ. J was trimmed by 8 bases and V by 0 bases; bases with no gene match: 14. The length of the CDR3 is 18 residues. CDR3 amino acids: CASSLDANPGQGFYEQFF. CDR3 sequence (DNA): TGCGCCAGCAGCTTGGACGCTAACCCGGGACAGGGGTTTTATGAGCAGTTCTTC.

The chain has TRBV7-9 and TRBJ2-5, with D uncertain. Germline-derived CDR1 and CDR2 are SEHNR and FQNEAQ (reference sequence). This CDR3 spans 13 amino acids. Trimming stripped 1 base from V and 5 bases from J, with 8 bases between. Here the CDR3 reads CASSLGLWETQYF. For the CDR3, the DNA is TGTGCCAGCAGCTTAGGACTTTGGGAGACCCAGTACTTC.

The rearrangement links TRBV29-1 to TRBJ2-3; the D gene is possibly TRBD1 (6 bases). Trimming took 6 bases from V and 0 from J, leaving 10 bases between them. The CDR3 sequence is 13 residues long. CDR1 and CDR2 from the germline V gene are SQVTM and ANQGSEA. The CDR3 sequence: CSVGASSTDTQYF. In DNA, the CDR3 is TGCAGCGTGGGGGCCTCTAGCACAGATACGCAGTATTTT.

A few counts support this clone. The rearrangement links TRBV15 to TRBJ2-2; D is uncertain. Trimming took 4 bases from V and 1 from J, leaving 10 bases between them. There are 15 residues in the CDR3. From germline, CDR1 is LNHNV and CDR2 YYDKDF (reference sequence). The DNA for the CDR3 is TGTGCCACCAGCATAAGCTCGATGAACACCGGGGAGCTGTTTTTT. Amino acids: CATSISSMNTGELFF.

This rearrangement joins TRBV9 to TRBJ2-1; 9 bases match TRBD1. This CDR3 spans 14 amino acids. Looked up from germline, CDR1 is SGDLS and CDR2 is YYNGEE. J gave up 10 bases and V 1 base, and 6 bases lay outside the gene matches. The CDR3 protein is CASSVLGQGFEQFF. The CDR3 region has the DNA TGTGCCAGCAGCGTATTGGGACAGGGTTTCGAGCAGTTCTTC. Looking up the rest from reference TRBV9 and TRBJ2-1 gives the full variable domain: DSGVTQTPKHLITATGQRVTLRCSPRSGDLSVYWYQQSLDQGLQFLIQYYNGEERAKGNILERFSAQQFPDLHSELNLSSLELGDSALYFCASSVLGQGFEQFFGPGTRLTVL.

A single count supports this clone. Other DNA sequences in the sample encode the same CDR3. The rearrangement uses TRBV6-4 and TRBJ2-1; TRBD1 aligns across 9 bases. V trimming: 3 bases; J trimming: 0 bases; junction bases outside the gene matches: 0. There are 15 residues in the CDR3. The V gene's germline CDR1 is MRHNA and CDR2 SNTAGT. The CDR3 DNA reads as TGTGCCAGCAGTGAGACAGGGGGCTCCTACAATGAGCAGTTCTTC. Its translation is CASSETGGSYNEQFF.

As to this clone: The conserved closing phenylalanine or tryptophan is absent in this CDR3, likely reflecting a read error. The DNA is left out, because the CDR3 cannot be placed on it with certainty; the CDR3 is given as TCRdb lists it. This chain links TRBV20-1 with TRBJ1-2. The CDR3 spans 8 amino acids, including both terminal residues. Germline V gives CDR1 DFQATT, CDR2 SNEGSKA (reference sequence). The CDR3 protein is CSAGPLRV.

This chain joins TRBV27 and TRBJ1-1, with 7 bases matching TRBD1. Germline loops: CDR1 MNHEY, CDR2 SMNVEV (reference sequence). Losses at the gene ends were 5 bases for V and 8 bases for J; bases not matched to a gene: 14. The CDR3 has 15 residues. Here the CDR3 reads CASSPPGQTKQEAFF. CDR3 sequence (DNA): TGTGCCAGCAGTCCCCCGGGACAGACTAAGCAAGAAGCTTTCTTT.

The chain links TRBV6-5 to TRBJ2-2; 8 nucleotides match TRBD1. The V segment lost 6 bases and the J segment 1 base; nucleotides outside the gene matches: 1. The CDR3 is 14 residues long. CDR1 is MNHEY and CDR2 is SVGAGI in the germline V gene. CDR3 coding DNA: TGTGCCAGCAGCGGGACAGGGAACACCGGGGAGCTGTTTTTT. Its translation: CASSGTGNTGELFF.

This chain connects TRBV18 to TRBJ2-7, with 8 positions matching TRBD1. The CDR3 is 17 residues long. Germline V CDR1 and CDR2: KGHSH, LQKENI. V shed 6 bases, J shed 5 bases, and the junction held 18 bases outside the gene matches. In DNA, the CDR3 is TGTGCCAGCTCTGCCGGGACAGGTGCAGCACGCGCCGACGAGCAGTACTTC. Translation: CASSAGTGAARADEQYF.